This T cell receptor beta chain comes out of a study of response to subunit inactivated influenza vaccine. MiXCR was run by TCRdb on the RT-PCR reads, yielding one entry per CDR3 protein. The sample lists a few hundred thousand distinct CDR3 sequences; 12% to 15% were seen once. Study-level findings and limits: That few new T cells are recruited by each seasonal influenza vaccination was the authors' suggestion.

This CDR3 is 15 amino acids long. Germline-derived CDR1 and CDR2 are LGHNA and YNFKEQ. V lost 0 bases, J lost 4 bases, and 12 bases lay in between. A note on this clonotype: Its cognate antigen is unknown.

V is TRBV4-2 and J is TRBJ2-5; weak D call: TRBD2 (6 bases). The clonotype was recovered from a man in his fifties who received an inactivated influenza vaccine. Sequencing used PBMCs from blood, obtained roughly 13 days after vaccination. Here the CDR3 reads CASSQDGAGRETQYF. The CDR3 region has the DNA TGTGCCAGCAGCCAAGATGGGGCGGGACGAGAGACCCAGTACTTC.